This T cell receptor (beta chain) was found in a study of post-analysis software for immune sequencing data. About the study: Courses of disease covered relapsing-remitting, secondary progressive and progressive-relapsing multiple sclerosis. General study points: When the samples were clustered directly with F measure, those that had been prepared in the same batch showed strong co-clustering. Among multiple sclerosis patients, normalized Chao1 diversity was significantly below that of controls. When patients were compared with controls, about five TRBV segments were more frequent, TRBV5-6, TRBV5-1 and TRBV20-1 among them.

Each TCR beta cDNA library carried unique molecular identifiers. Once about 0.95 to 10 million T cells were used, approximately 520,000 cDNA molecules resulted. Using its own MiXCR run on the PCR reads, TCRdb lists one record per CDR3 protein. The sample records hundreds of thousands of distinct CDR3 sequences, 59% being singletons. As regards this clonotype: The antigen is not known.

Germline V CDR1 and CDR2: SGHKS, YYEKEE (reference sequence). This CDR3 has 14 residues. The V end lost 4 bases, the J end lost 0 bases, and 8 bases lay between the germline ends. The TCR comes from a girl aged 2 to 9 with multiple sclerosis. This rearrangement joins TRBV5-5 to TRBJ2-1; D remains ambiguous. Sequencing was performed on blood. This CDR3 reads CASSREHSYNEQFF. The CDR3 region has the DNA TGTGCCAGCAGCAGAGAACACTCCTACAATGAGCAGTTCTTC.